This T cell receptor (beta chain) was identified in a study of regulatory T cells in long-lasting Graves disease. Arm-PCR of CDR3 regions and iRepertoire HTBI primers were the basis on which TCR beta libraries were built. Using its own MiXCR run on the multiplex PCR reads, TCRdb lists one record per CDR3 protein. The sample lists 300,000 to 400,000 distinct CDR3 sequences; approximately 16% were seen once. Many counts were recorded for this clonotype. The antigen is unknown. Trimming pared 10 bases from V and 0 bases from J, leaving 15 bases between. The germline V gene encodes CDR1 LNHDA and CDR2 SQIVND (reference sequence). This CDR3 is 14 amino acids long. Time point defined: newly diagnosed GD, antithyroid drugs for less than 3 months. Scientists built the TCR library using RNA that was extracted from PBMCs. Study-level points and caveats: Persistent patients had more shared public clonotypes (roughly 2,500) than new patients (about 870).

The same data also contributed to another study, on T cells in Graves' hyperthyroidism and ophthalmopathy. As that study records: Graves' hyperthyroidism without ophthalmopathy progression within 18 months was termed stable. The majority of expanded thyroid clonotypes above 0.001 also appeared in blood.

The receptor was derived from a man aged 35 to 55 with Graves disease. The chain employs TRBV19 and TRBJ1-2, with D unclear. The source material was peripheral blood mononuclear cells (PBMCs), sampled at new diagnosis, from a patient treated with antithyroid drugs. The DNA for the CDR3 is TGTGCCACCCACCATTCCAGTGCTAACTATGGCTACACCTTC. Protein product: CATHHSSANYGYTF.